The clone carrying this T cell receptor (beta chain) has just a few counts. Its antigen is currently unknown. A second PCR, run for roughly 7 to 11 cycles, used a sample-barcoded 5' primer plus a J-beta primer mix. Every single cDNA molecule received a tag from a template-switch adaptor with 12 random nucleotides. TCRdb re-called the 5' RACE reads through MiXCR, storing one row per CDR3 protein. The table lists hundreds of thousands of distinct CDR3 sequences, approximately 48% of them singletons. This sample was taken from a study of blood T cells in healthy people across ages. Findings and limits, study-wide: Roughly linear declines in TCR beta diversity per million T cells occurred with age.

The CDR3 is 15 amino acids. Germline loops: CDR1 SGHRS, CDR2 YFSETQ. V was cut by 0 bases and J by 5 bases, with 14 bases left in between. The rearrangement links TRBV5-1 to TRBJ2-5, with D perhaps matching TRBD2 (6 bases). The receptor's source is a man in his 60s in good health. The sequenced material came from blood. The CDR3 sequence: CASSLGTSAGETQYF. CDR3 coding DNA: TGCGCCAGCAGCTTGGGGACTTCTGCGGGGGAGACCCAGTACTTC.